This T cell receptor beta chain stems from a study of cytomegalovirus exposure and HLA in healthy donors (dated by TCRdb to about 2017). Context from the whole study: According to an earlier analysis of 587 of the donors, 150 million to 200 million T cells yielded 120 million or so unique TCR beta sequences and 250 to 350 Gb of sequence data. The study aimed to test whether cataloging public T cell receptors could reveal signatures of past pathogen exposure. A later analysis re-analyzed previously published TCR beta repertoires from approximately 670 donors and added high-resolution HLA genotyping to study TCR occurrence patterns. On average, about 240,000 unique TCR beta nucleotide sequences were sequenced per donor among about 400 genotyped donors of the cohort, with 15% to 20% of those sequences being non-productive. Genome-wide SNP genotypes for about 65% of the roughly 700 donors were used in a later genetic analysis, which treated that subset as a discovery cohort. To predict cytomegalovirus infection status, the study combined high-throughput TCR immunosequencing, statistical association of individual TCRs with disease status, and machine learning. Donor age, sex, ethnicity and CMV serostatus were collected together with the repertoire data. Four or five DR-DQ haplotypes were treated as single units for association and clustering because of strong linkage in the cohort. An early release covering roughly 640 HLA-typed donors comprised around 300 gigabases of sequencing data and approximately 85 million unique TCR sequences. The later analysis used no new phenotypic data to find candidate immune exposures, relying instead on TCR beta sequences and their occurrence across donors. All discovery cohort repertoires had been generated using a single sequencing platform. Of the 300 to 500 genotyped donors, 80% to 90% were placed in the genetic ancestry cluster associated with self-reported Caucasian donors. HLA typing covered class I and class II loci at four-digit resolution. An earlier analysis of roughly 600 of the donors used high-throughput TCR beta sequencing to judge whether each TCR beta V gene segment behaved as functional or pseudogenic. Besides the first cohort of 500 to 700 subjects, a separate validation cohort made up of 120 different subjects was used. The number of typed donors differed by locus: about 620-630 for A, B, C, DRB1 and DQB1; about 520 for DQA1; some 610 for DPA1; and some 430 for DPB1. The study profiled the T cell repertoires of hundreds of subjects by immunosequencing and related them to cytomegalovirus serostatus. Findings and caveats that apply to the study as a whole: A total of fewer than 200 TCR beta chains were listed by the study as associated with cytomegalovirus. A later analysis found that most CMV-associated TCR beta chains appeared HLA-restricted, with HLA associations seemingly driven largely by CMV exposure. Specific HLA alleles were associated with some 15,000 TCR beta sequences at a false discovery rate of 0.05 in a later analysis. According to a later genetic analysis, donors in an Asian-associated ancestry cluster had fewer N-insertions in productive TCRs than the roughly 670-donor mean. The authors suggested that the approach could potentially be generalized to other disease states and immunological phenotypes. In vitro tests confirmed that three of the cytomegalovirus-associated TCR beta chains recognize cytomegalovirus antigens. Because counts were too low, fewer than 20 rarely observed V segments, including chromosome 9 orphons, were excluded from the earlier analysis of several hundred of the donors. Cytomegalovirus status was reported to be diagnosed by the classifier with high specificity and sensitivity in both the original and validation cohorts. In a later analysis, HLA-associated TCR beta chains showed more clonal expansion and lower generation probabilities than non-associated chains that were equally common. Because some donors lacked HLA typing at each locus, the association tests relied only on the typed subset. A later analysis found that TCR association rates varied across HLA loci, with DRB1 alleles showing the most associated TCRs and HLA-C alleles the fewest. In an earlier analysis of 500 to 650 of the donors, most TCR beta V segments appeared in productive rearrangements about 90% or about 30% of the time, broadly matching IMGT annotations. When HLA alleles, especially DR and DQ, strongly co-occurred, attributing TCR associations to individual alleles was difficult. Only TCR beta chains were sequenced in this cohort, and the absence of alpha or paired-chain data limited detectable features. A cluster of highly shared sequence variants was judged likely to be a technical artifact of the sequencing pipeline. Linkage disequilibrium might explain the correlated functional status among segregating V segments, but an unknown experimental factor could not be excluded. Several of the top co-occurrence clusters appeared to be linked to parvovirus B19, influenza, CMV and Epstein-Barr virus, according to a later analysis. A further reported finding was that TCR beta sequences accurately predicted the HLA-A and HLA-B alleles for most subjects in the first cohort. The only immune exposure information available for the cohort was CMV serostatus. Across donors, most TCR sequences were observed very rarely, whereas some public TCRs were present in many individuals. Presence/absence analyses assumed roughly uniform sequencing depth across donors, an assumption that may not hold. An association between a missense DCLRE1C variant and V-gene and J-gene trimming of TCR beta chains was found in a later genetic analysis and replicated in an independent cohort.

The library was made by the immunoSEQ multiplex PCR assay. The multiplex PCR relied on a mix of 60 forward primers for TCR Vbeta segments and 13 reverse primers for TCR Jbeta segments. Amplification of the CDR3 region of rearranged TCR beta genes was performed with a multiplex PCR assay on genomic DNA. Amplified TCR beta libraries were sequenced as 87-base-pair reads on the Illumina HiSeq System. In the paper's pipeline: In a later analysis, around 80 million unique TCR beta chains were counted across the 650 to 750 repertoires, and roughly 11 million of these chains were shared by at least two donors. Raw reads were error-corrected and collapsed into unique sequences by a nearest-neighbor algorithm in which closely related sequences were merged to remove PCR and sequencing errors. CDR3 sequences were aligned to IMGT reference sequences to assign V, D and J gene segments. Each retained sequence needed at least a six-nucleotide match to both a V gene segment and a J gene segment. Rearrangements were classified as productive when the CDR3 lacked stop codons and remained in frame with V and J, and all other rearrangements were classified as non-productive. Following IMGT convention, CDR3 was defined as the stretch from the second conserved V-encoded cysteine to the conserved J-encoded phenylalanine. In an earlier analysis of roughly 610 of the donors, sequences lacking an unambiguous match to a single V gene segment were excluded. In an earlier analysis of more than 500 of the donors, a V segment was called functional when productive rearrangements were above 56.7%, and segregating when the standard deviation between donors exceeded 5%. A statistical classification framework was developed to diagnose cytomegalovirus status using the catalog of TCR beta chain sequences. In a later analysis, TCR nucleotide sequences were compared against IMGT/GENE-DB human TR gene sequences so that V and J genes could be assigned. Using the TCRdist pipeline, a later analysis assigned CDR3 sequences along with most-parsimonious VDJ recombination scenarios. A later analysis defined each TCR beta chain by its CDR3 amino acid sequence plus V-gene family, and excluded reads lacking a unique V-gene family. In a later analysis, nearly 600 highly shared, low-generation-probability nucleotide sequences were removed to address suspected cross-contamination and a sequencing artifact. In a later analysis, a clonal expansion index was calculated for each public chain from normalized within-repertoire ranks of inferred template counts. Generation probabilities in a later analysis came from a VDJ recombination model fitted to out-of-frame rearrangements, and those results were checked against IGoR. Hypergeometric tests were used in a later analysis to score TCR-TCR, TCR-HLA and TCR-CMV co-occurrence, with a repertoire-size bias correction applied to the TCR pairs. To estimate false discovery rates, a later analysis permuted the HLA or CMV assignments 20 times. A later analysis grouped co-occurring TCRs with DBSCAN, adding TCRdist sequence similarity when clustering within HLA-allele-positive subsets. Repertoires with fewer than 30,000 or more than 120,000 public chains, plus five repertoires with anomalous nucleotide sharing, were excluded from co-occurrence clustering. TCRdb took over this immuneACCESS table, retaining in-frame rearrangements with V and J assigned. Such tables are incomplete; in checked studies, under half of the missing clones stem from an unresolved V gene, and the remainder is unexplained. V and J calls plus clone size are reproduced from that table; the DNA served to infer D and trimming. The sample contains around 100,000 clones, approximately 70% of them found a single time. Of the sample, around 8.2% is held by the ten largest clones.

The cohort consisted of 600 or so healthy bone marrow donors. All cohort members were sampled while nominally healthy, although unrecorded immune exposures were likely present. The donor was CMV seropositive and was included in the group of 250 to 300 seropositive cohort members. A peripheral blood sample was provided by each donor, and peripheral blood mononuclear cells were used for TCR beta sequencing. Genomic DNA was extracted from the blood cell samples with the Qiagen DNeasy Blood Extraction Kit. Concerning this clone: Its antigen is not yet known. No base qualities exist here, and no much larger clone lies one base off it.

Sample: PBMCs. This receptor was taken from a man under 40 in good health and CMV-seropositive.

The DNA is as follows: TGTGCCAGCAGTGAAATGACGGGGGGGAGCAATGAGCAGTTCTTC. Its amino acids are CASSEMTGGSNEQFF. The rearrangement joined TRBV6-1 to TRBJ2-1; TRBD2 lines up with 8 middle nucleotides. Relative to germline, V is missing 2 bases and J is missing 6 bases, with 6 bases of the junction outside any gene match. The CDR3 spans 15 residues, from the cysteine through the phenylalanine. Only CDR3 DNA remains: 45 bases, in frame from the first base. The germline V gene encodes CDR1 MNHNS and CDR2 SASEGT.